This T cell receptor (beta chain) was documented in a study of blood T cell repertoires in COVID-19. The V gene's germline CDR1 is LGHNA and CDR2 YSLEER. V was pared by 8 bases and J by 2 bases, with 12 bases of the junction left unmatched. CDR3 length: 16 residues. TCRdb's copy holds only in-frame clones and misses some; the assay was immunoSEQ multiplex PCR. The table has more than 300,000 clones, more than 75% seen once. Sequencing was done on a sample of peripheral blood. The V and J genes are TRBV4-3 and TRBJ2-1; 7 nucleotides match TRBD2. The sequence was collected from a woman aged 18-29 years who had recovered from COVID-19. The CDR3 DNA is TGCGCCAGCTCCCGGGACGCGGGAGCAACCTACAATGAGCAGTTCTTC. It translates to CASSRDAGATYNEQFF.